This T cell receptor (beta chain) was retrieved from a study of identical twins. This clonotype occurred a few times. The CDR3 length is 20 residues. V was cut by 6 bases and J by 1 base, with 28 bases left in between. TCRdb called the 5' RACE reads again in MiXCR, with one record for every CDR3 protein. The sample holds 200,000 to 300,000 distinct CDR3 sequences; approximately 8% are singletons and the top ten take under 6%. These data are also associated with another study on yellow fever vaccine responses in identical twins.

V and J are TRBV12-3 or TRBV12-4 and TRBJ2-1, with D possibly being TRBD2 (5 bases). The receptor was derived from a woman aged 18-29 years in good health. The sequencing sample was made of CD8+ T cells sorted from blood. CDR3 region: CASRRAAVEFGGRSYNEQFF. Written as DNA, the CDR3 is TGTGCCAGCAGGAGGGCCGCCGTGGAATTCGGTGGCAGGTCCTACAATGAGCAGTTCTTC.